What follows is one T cell receptor (beta chain) and its context. No antigen is known for it. No qualities accompany the bases; no much larger clone lies one base away. The data were obtained in a study of shared clonotypes between healthy human individuals (dated by TCRdb to 2018 to 2020). At the level of the whole study: The cohort included three men and a couple of women between 18 and 49 years of age. For each donor, three plates each were used for CD4 naive and CD4 memory, two plates were used for CD8 naive, and one plate was used for CD8 memory. Blood TCR repertoires of five healthy adults were deeply sequenced to estimate repertoire size and the extent of clonotype sharing between individuals. Different laboratories and diverse techniques were used to prepare libraries and sequence TCR repertoires, to increase sequencing depth and limit assay-specific biases. Between about 0.8 and 9 billion PBMCs per donor were obtained by leukapheresis.

On the study overall, not on this receptor specifically: Pairwise subsampling indicated that sequencing depth was expected to affect the degree of clonotype sharing among donors. The genetic and exposure-history diversity represented was limited by the small number of donors. Incomplete sequencing was indicated by rarefaction of sorted-subset datasets, despite the large sequencing depth. Estimated clonotype richness was generally larger for naive than for memory subsets. When a handful of donors were compared, the shared fraction of clonotypes was around 4.6% for naive CD4, more than 3% for naive CD8, roughly 2.5% for memory CD4, and 0.4% for memory CD8. Sampling was restricted to blood, and TCR repertoires in tissues likely differ from the TCR repertoires found in blood. Higher generation probabilities were observed for clonotypes shared by all four sorted-subset donors than for non-shared clonotypes.

Using the deep immunoSEQ assay, multiplex PCR amplified TCR CDR3 regions from genomic DNA. Genomic DNA extracted from each cell subset was distributed evenly over all wells of several immunoSEQ 96-well plates, and each plate served as one replicate. Each replicate PCR for sorted subsets received about 200 ng genomic DNA, equal to 28,000 or so T cell genomes. The purified libraries were quantified using a Qubit 3.0 fluorometer, sized with a Bioanalyzer 2100, and then quantified again using the KAPA Library Quantification kit. A separate single-read 150-cycle Illumina NextSeq 550 flow cell was used to sequence each immunoSEQ 96-well plate. The original methods were these. Because only junctional sequences without quality scores were contained in the immunoSEQ output, filtering matching that applied to full-length reads could not be performed. To assign V/J genes and CDR3, sequences were annotated against IMGT germline references using PyIR, a Python wrapper for IgBLAST v1.9. Reads were removed for weak V/J assignments (E-value above 1e-6), missing CDR3, stop codons, out-of-frame junctions, or ambiguous translated residues. V3J clonotypes were defined as sequences sharing an identical inferred V gene, J gene, and CDR3 amino acid sequence. The percentage overlap between two repertoires was calculated by dividing the number of shared unique clonotypes by the size of the smaller repertoire. Richness of each repertoire was evaluated using RTK rarefaction, the Chao1 estimator, and Recon v2.1 estimates of unobserved clonotypes. Generation probabilities were computed with OLGA for all TCRbeta clonotypes obtained by the gDNA method from several donors. Drawn from immuneACCESS, this table holds only the in-frame rearrangements with V and J called that TCRdb kept. Clones are partly lost; checked studies trace under half to an unresolved V gene and leave the rest unexplained. From that table come the V and J calls and clone size; the DNA was used to work out D and trimming. For this sample there are roughly 2,300,000 clones; around 90% appear just once. The ten largest clones capture about 0.41% of the sample.

V lost 3 bases and J lost 3 bases, and the count of bases not matched to a germline gene is 5. The germline V gene provides CDR1 MGHDK and CDR2 SYGVNS. From cysteine to phenylalanine, the CDR3 is 15 amino acids long. The CDR3 DNA has 45 bases and is translated from base 1. Donors were healthy HIV-negative adults with no recently reported acute infections or vaccinations. Only Caucasian adults living in Nashville, Tennessee, USA were represented among the donors. CD4+ T cells were enriched by magnetic negative selection; naive cells were then positively selected on CD45RA, and the negative fraction formed the memory subset. After blood collection by leukapheresis, PBMCs were isolated using Ficoll-Histopaque density gradient centrifugation and then cryopreserved in the vapor phase of liquid nitrogen. Purity and quantity of every magnetically sorted T cell population were checked by analytical flow cytometry. Genomic DNA was isolated from each sorted fraction and quantified by UV absorbance on a Nanodrop 2000c.

This receptor chain uses TRBV25-1 and TRBJ2-1; 7 middle bases align to TRBD2. The sequence came from a man between 18 and 35 years old in good health. Some clones in this sample may be carry-over from other donors' samples. Material for sequencing was naive CD4+ T cells from PBMCs. In the paper's terms, the cell subset or site label means: CD45RA+ positively selected. The CDR3 has the sequence CASSDGGDYYNEQFF. Read as DNA, the sequence is TGTGCCAGCAGTGATGGTGGGGACTACTACAATGAGCAGTTCTTC.